The present T cell receptor beta chain was sequenced within a study of beta chain features in type 1 diabetes. This clone was counted only a few times. CD45RO/CCR7/CD25/CD127/CD95/CD27 staining was used to isolate CD4+ naive, central memory, regulatory and stem cell-like memory cells by sorting. The V end lost 5 bases, the J end lost 0 bases, and 5 bases lay between the germline ends. The CDR3 is made up of 13 amino acids. Per germline, CDR1 SEHNR and CDR2 FQNEAQ (reference sequence). The sequenced template was cDNA made from the entire isolated RNA. The average read count of naive, central memory and regulatory T cell samples was some 3.5 million. Clones were sequenced by immunoSEQ multiplex PCR, and TCRdb holds only the in-frame ones, with some missing. The data show 150,000 or so clones, approximately 10% seen once.

The genes are TRBV7-9 and TRBJ1-5, with D unclear. The sequence was obtained from a young man in good health. The specimen sequenced was central memory CD4+ T cells from blood. This chain's CDR3 is CASSRDSNQPQHF. The CDR3 DNA is TGTGCCAGCAGCCGGGATAGCAATCAGCCCCAGCATTTT.